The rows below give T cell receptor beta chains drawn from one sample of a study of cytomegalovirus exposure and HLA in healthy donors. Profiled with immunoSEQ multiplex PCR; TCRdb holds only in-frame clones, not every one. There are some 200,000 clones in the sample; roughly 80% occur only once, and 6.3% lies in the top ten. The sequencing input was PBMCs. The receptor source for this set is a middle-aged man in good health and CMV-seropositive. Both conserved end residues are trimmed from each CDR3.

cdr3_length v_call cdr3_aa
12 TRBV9 ASTGLLHTDTQY
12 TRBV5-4 ASSSRGGSYEQY
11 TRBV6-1 ASSESNRVEAF
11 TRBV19 ASRAGPGETQY
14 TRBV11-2 ASSRGDQQGAAEAF
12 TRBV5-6 ASSDGTTQETQY
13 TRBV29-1 SVGGTTTGGYGYT
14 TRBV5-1 ASSSGLAGGPDTQY
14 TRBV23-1 ASSQSQGTPLYEQY
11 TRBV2 ASSTGGEETQY
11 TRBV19 ASSLGQARKLF